This entry lists 28 T cell receptor beta chains sequenced from one sample in a study of blood T cell repertoires in COVID-19. TCRdb keeps only in-frame clones here, not all; method: immunoSEQ multiplex PCR. Here the sample spans roughly 220,000 clones, around 86% being singletons. Sequences were obtained from peripheral blood. The receptors here all came from a woman in her forties or fifties with COVID-19, enrolled during active disease.

This sequence joins TRBV5-1 and TRBJ1-1; 9 positions match TRBD1. Germline CDR1 SGHRS, CDR2 YFSETQ. J gave up 1 base and V 5 bases, and 12 bases lay outside the gene matches. This CDR3 region has 17 residues. For the CDR3, the DNA is TGCGCCAGCAGTTCCGGGACAGGGAGGGTTCAGAACACTGAAGCTTTCTTT. The encoded protein is CASSSGTGRVQNTEAFF.

The chain carries TRBV5-1 and TRBJ1-3; D perhaps matches TRBD1 (5 bases). This CDR3 has 16 residues. Per the germline V gene, CDR1 is SGHRS and CDR2 is YFSETQ. Trimming removed 5 bases at V and 3 bases at J, with 18 bases between. The CDR3 reads CASSIGGMVLGNTIYF. The CDR3 region has the DNA TGCGCCAGCAGTATCGGGGGAATGGTCCTTGGAAACACCATATATTTT.

The V gene is TRBV7-2, the J gene TRBJ2-5; 8 nucleotides match TRBD1. The CDR3 is made up of 15 amino acids. Trimming removed 5 bases from V and 1 base from J; junction bases left unmatched: 6. Germline V gene data show CDR1 as SGHTA and CDR2 as FQGNSA. CDR3 amino acids: CASSTSTGAQETQYF. In nucleotides, the CDR3 is TGTGCCAGCAGCACCTCGACAGGGGCCCAAGAGACCCAGTACTTC.

V is TRBV6-5 and J is TRBJ2-2; D unresolved. CDR3 length: 13 residues. The germline gives CDR1 MNHEY, CDR2 SVGAGI. Trimming left V 2 bases short and J 3 bases short, with 4 bases between. The CDR3 reads CASSYIYTGELFF. In nucleotides, the CDR3 is TGTGCCAGCAGTTACATCTACACCGGGGAGCTGTTTTTT.

V is TRBV24-1 and J is TRBJ2-2; 10 bases are a match to TRBD1. Per the germline V gene, CDR1 is KGHDR and CDR2 is SFDVKD. Losses at the gene ends were 1 base for V and 7 bases for J; bases not matched to a gene: 5. The length of the CDR3 is 16 residues. CDR3 nucleotide sequence: TGTGCCACCAGTGATTTCCGGGACAGGGGTATCGGGGAGCTGTTTTTT. Protein product: CATSDFRDRGIGELFF.

The chain combines TRBV1 with TRBJ2-3; the DNA was not compared with TRBD2, the D call given in the table. TRBV1 counts as a pseudogene. The CDR3 has 21 residues. CDR3 in amino acids: CTSSHLSDGTSGFPSTDTQYF. The CDR3 bases are TGCACCAGCAGCCACCTATCGGACGGGACTAGCGGATTTCCTAGCACAGATACGCAGTATTTT.

The CDR3 nucleotides read TGTGCCTCCATAGGGACAGGGCTGGGGACTGAAGCTTTCTTT. It encodes CASIGTGLGTEAFF. The rearrangement uses TRBV19 and TRBJ1-1; TRBD1 matches 9 bases. Germline V gene lookup returns CDR1 LNHDA and CDR2 SQIVND (reference sequence). V was clipped by 11 bases and J by 5 bases; unmatched bases: 12. CDR3 size: 14 residues.

This chain links TRBV19 with TRBJ1-3; 8 bases map to TRBD1. This CDR3 region has 16 residues. Germline V gene sequence: CDR1 LNHDA, CDR2 SQIVND (reference sequence). The ends lost 6 bases at V and 3 bases at J; junction bases unmatched: 10. The CDR3 DNA sequence: TGTGCCAGTAGCCGGACCGACAGGGGTGGTGGAAACACCATATATTTT. This encodes CASSRTDRGGGNTIYF.

This sequence joins TRBV7-8 and TRBJ2-7; D is ambiguous. Deletions cut 3 bases from V and 0 bases from J, with 12 bases between. Germline CDR1 SGHVS, CDR2 FQNEAQ. This CDR3 region has 15 residues. This CDR3 reads CASSFIQALSYEQYV. DNA for the CDR3: TGTGCCAGCAGCTTTATTCAGGCCCTCTCCTACGAGCAGTACGTC.

The gene calls are TRBV19 and TRBJ2-1; TRBD2 matches 10 bases. Trimming cost V 7 bases and J 10 bases; bases outside gene matches: 13. CDR1 is LNHDA and CDR2 is SQIVND in the germline V gene (reference sequence). This CDR3 is built from 15 residues. The CDR3 DNA reads as TGTGCCAGTAAACCCCTAGCGGGGGATACAGGCGAGCAGTTCTTC. It is translated as CASKPLAGDTGEQFF. Using reference TRBV19 and TRBJ2-1 for the parts outside the CDR3, the full variable domain is DGGITQSPKYLFRKEGQNVTLSCEQNLNHDAMYWYRQDPGQGLRLIYYSQIVNDFQKGDIAEGYSVSREKKESFPLTVTSAQKNPTAFYLCASKPLAGDTGEQFFGPGTRLTVL.

This clone was counted many times. The gene calls are TRBV30 and TRBJ1-6; possible D gene TRBD1, 5 bases. This CDR3 comprises 15 residues. Trimming removed 0 bases at V and 5 bases at J, with 11 bases between. Germline V CDR1 and CDR2: GTSNPN, SVGIG (reference sequence). The CDR3 region has the DNA TGTGCCTGGAGTGTACGGGGGAGCCATAATTCACCCCTCCACTTT. It codes for CAWSVRGSHNSPLHF.

This clone has more than one count but fewer than ten. The J gene is TRBJ1-5, the V gene TRBV5-8; weak D call: TRBD1 (5 bases). The CDR3 covers 14 residues. V lost 3 bases and J lost 7, with 14 bases in between. Germline loops: CDR1 SGHTS, CDR2 YDEGEE. The CDR3 bases are TGTGCCAGCAGCTCCCCGGGGGTCGGGCAGCCCCAGCATTTT. This encodes CASSSPGVGQPQHF.

The V gene is TRBV19, the J gene TRBJ2-5, with 9 bases aligning to TRBD2. V lost 7 bases, J lost 1 base, and 13 bases stayed unmatched. CDR1 LNHDA and CDR2 SQIVND come from the germline V gene (reference sequence). The CDR3 runs 17 residues. In nucleotides, the CDR3 is TGTGCCAGTACTCAGCGGGGGGCTCTGCCCCCCCAAGAGACCCAGTACTTC. Its protein product is CASTQRGALPPQETQYF.

V and J are TRBV6-1 and TRBJ1-2; weak D call: TRBD1 (5 bases). Trimming stripped 0 bases from V and 11 bases from J, with 10 bases between. CDR1 MNHNS and CDR2 SASEGT come from the germline V gene. The CDR3 is made up of 12 amino acids. CDR3 nucleotides: TGTGCCAGCAGTGAAGCTTGGGGGGGATACACCTTC. Its protein is CASSEAWGGYTF.

The chain couples TRBV5-1 to TRBJ2-2; 15 bases line up with TRBD2. CDR1 and CDR2 from the germline V gene are SGHRS and YFSETQ. V was pared by 4 bases and J by 9 bases, with 4 bases of the junction left unmatched. This CDR3 is 15 amino acids long. In DNA, the CDR3 is TGCGCCAGCAGCCTCGGACTAGCGGGAGGGAGGGAGCTGTTTTTT. Translating gives CASSLGLAGGRELFF.

CDR3: CAWDGDSWNTGELFF. As DNA, the CDR3 is TGTGCCTGGGATGGGGACAGTTGGAACACCGGGGAGCTGTTTTTT. The chain couples TRBV30 to TRBJ2-2, with 7 bases that match TRBD1. With 5 bases clipped from V and 1 base from J, the junction kept 7 bases outside the gene matches. This CDR3 is 15 amino acids long. Germline CDR1 GTSNPN, CDR2 SVGIG (reference sequence).

V and J are TRBV7-8 and TRBJ2-2; 7 nucleotides match TRBD2. Looked up from germline, CDR1 is SGHVS and CDR2 is FQNEAQ. Trimming took 3 bases from V and 3 from J; bases not matched to a gene: 7. The CDR3 extends over 16 amino acids. The DNA for the CDR3 is TGTGCCAGCAGCTTCGGAACTAGCGCTTACACCGGGGAGCTGTTTTTT. Protein: CASSFGTSAYTGELFF. The variable domain in full, completed from reference TRBV7-8 and TRBJ2-2, reads GAGVSQSPRYKVAKRGQDVALRCDPISGHVSLFWYQQALGQGPEFLTYFQNEAQLDKSGLPSDRFFAERPEGSVSTLKIQRTQQEDSAVYLCASSFGTSAYTGELFFGEGSRLTVL.

This chain joins TRBV5-4 and TRBJ2-7, with 11 bases aligning to TRBD1. This CDR3 has 14 residues. Germline V gene sequence: CDR1 SGHNT, CDR2 YYREEE (reference sequence). Trimming took 7 bases from V and 4 from J; bases not matched to a gene: 7. DNA of the CDR3: TGTGCCAGCCATGGACAGGGGGCTATTTACGAGCAGTACTTC. It specifies CASHGQGAIYEQYF. Complete variable domain (other parts from reference TRBV5-4 and TRBJ2-7): ETGVTQSPTHLIKTRGQQVTLRCSSQSGHNTVSWYQQALGQGPQFIFQYYREEENGRGNFPPRFSGLQFPNYSSELNVNALELDDSALYLCASHGQGAIYEQYFGPGTRLTVT.

This rearrangement joins TRBV2 to TRBJ1-4; weak D call: TRBD1 (5 bases). Germline V gives CDR1 SNHLY, CDR2 FYNNEI. This CDR3 is 14 amino acids long. Trimming stripped 4 bases from V and 8 bases from J, with 14 bases between. Written as DNA, the CDR3 is TGTGCCAGCAGTGCGGTTCAGGGTCGGGAAAAACTGTTTTTT. Translation gives CASSAVQGREKLFF.

The chain links TRBV19 to TRBJ1-3; D is unresolved. The CDR3 length is 11 residues. Germline V gene lookup returns CDR1 LNHDA and CDR2 SQIVND (reference sequence). V lost 7 bases and J 10 bases, leaving 11 bases between the germline ends. CDR3 amino acids: CASTTETTIYF. For the CDR3, the DNA is TGTGCCAGTACTACCGAGACTACCATATATTTT.

This clone was found once. The chain uses TRBV11-3 and TRBJ1-1; a possible D gene is TRBD1 (5 bases). CDR1 is SGHNT and CDR2 is YENEEA in the germline V gene. This CDR3 contains 14 residues. V lost 3 bases and J 5 bases, leaving 13 bases between the germline ends. CDR3 region: CASSFSGGRTEAFF. For the CDR3, the DNA is TGTGCCAGCAGCTTTTCGGGGGGTCGGACTGAAGCTTTCTTT.

The chain couples TRBV6-5 to TRBJ2-5, with TRBD1 matching 7 bases. The CDR3 is made up of 15 amino acids. Per germline, CDR1 MNHEY and CDR2 SVGAGI. Trimming removed 2 bases from V and 5 bases from J; junction bases left unmatched: 8. CDR3 nucleotide sequence: TGTGCCAGCAGTTACAGGAAGGGGGCGATGGAGACCCAGTACTTC. Its protein product is CASSYRKGAMETQYF.

V and J are TRBV5-1 and TRBJ2-7; D is unclear. Deletions cut 4 bases from V and 6 bases from J, with 20 bases between. This CDR3 contains 15 residues. Per the germline V gene, CDR1 is SGHRS and CDR2 is YFSETQ. CDR3 protein: CASSNATGPLGEQYF. The DNA for the CDR3 is TGCGCCAGCAGCAACGCGACTGGCCCCCTTGGCGAGCAGTACTTC.

The rearrangement uses TRBV11-2 and TRBJ2-3; D is unresolved. CDR3 length equals 12 residues. In germline, CDR1 is SGHAT, CDR2 FQNNGV. V shed 4 bases and J shed 3 bases, with 5 bases lying between them. CDR3 sequence reads: CASSSRTDTQYF. The DNA for the CDR3 is TGTGCCAGCAGCTCTAGGACAGATACGCAGTATTTT.

The chain links TRBV11-3 to TRBJ2-7, with 7 positions matching TRBD1. In germline, CDR1 is SGHNT, CDR2 YENEEA. This CDR3 is built from 16 residues. V gave up 3 bases and J gave up 0 bases; unmatched junction bases: 8. CDR3 protein: CASSLVGRQGSYEQYF. In DNA, the CDR3 is TGTGCCAGCAGCTTGGTGGGTAGACAGGGCTCCTACGAGCAGTACTTC.

There are a few counts of this clone. This chain connects TRBV6-5 to TRBJ2-7; a possible D gene is TRBD1 (6 bases). The V end lost 6 bases, the J end lost 2 bases, and 8 bases lay between the germline ends. Germline lookup yields CDR1 MNHEY and CDR2 SVGAGI. This CDR3 has 12 amino acids. The CDR3 DNA reads TGTGCCAGCAGGCAGGGGCCCTACGAGCAGTACTTC. Encoded protein: CASRQGPYEQYF.

This clone was counted between two and nine times. The chain is built from TRBV19 and TRBJ2-1, with 9 bases aligning to TRBD1. The trim removed 0 bases at V and 5 bases at J, leaving 5 bases unmatched. The CDR3 has 16 residues. From germline, CDR1 is LNHDA and CDR2 SQIVND (reference sequence). The CDR3 DNA is TGTGCCAGTAGTATAGATCTCGGGACAGGGAACAATGAGCAGTTCTTC. Translation: CASSIDLGTGNNEQFF. Drawing the rest from reference TRBV19 and TRBJ2-1, the complete variable domain is DGGITQSPKYLFRKEGQNVTLSCEQNLNHDAMYWYRQDPGQGLRLIYYSQIVNDFQKGDIAEGYSVSREKKESFPLTVTSAQKNPTAFYLCASSIDLGTGNNEQFFGPGTRLTVL.

The chain joins TRBV30 to TRBJ2-6, with no clear D. V gave up 0 bases and J gave up 0 bases, with 3 bases separating them. Germline CDR1 and CDR2: GTSNPN and SVGIG (reference sequence). CDR3 size: 14 residues. Here the CDR3 reads CAWSVLSGANVLTF. The DNA of the CDR3 is TGTGCCTGGAGTGTACTCTCTGGGGCCAACGTCCTGACTTTC.